A selection of T cell receptor beta chains follows, all from one sample in a study of blood T cell repertoires in COVID-19. Some clones are missing from TCRdb's copy, which holds only in-frame ones; the method was immunoSEQ multiplex PCR. Among 95,000 or so clones listed, 79% were seen once. Sequencing was performed on peripheral blood. Receptor source: a woman of 80 years or more with active or convalescent COVID-19. The CDR3 runs from the conserved cysteine through the conserved F or W. D genes are given only for firm matches. Clone size is stated in some rows and not others, as once, few, many or a class when expanded.

size,J,V,D,CDR3,DNA
few,TRBJ2-5,TRBV7-8,.,CASSLSALVRETQYF,TGTGCCAGCAGCTTATCGGCACTAGTGAGAGAGACCCAGTACTTC
.,TRBJ2-1,TRBV4-2,.,CASSQAGGSYNEQFF,TGTGCCAGCAGCCAAGCTGGTGGGAGCTACAATGAGCAGTTCTTC
.,TRBJ2-2,TRBV5-4,.,CASSLPLARGGELFF,TGTGCCAGCAGCTTGCCCCTAGCGAGAGGCGGGGAGCTGTTTTTT
.,TRBJ2-1,TRBV5-1,.,CASRRGNNEQFF,TGTGCCAGCAGACGGGGAAACAATGAGCAGTTCTTC
.,TRBJ2-3,TRBV6-5,.,CASTPTGDTQYF,TGTGCCAGCACCCCGACAGGAGATACGCAGTATTTT
.,TRBJ2-2,TRBV19,TRBD1,CASSIVYRGPTGELFF,TGTGCCAGTAGTATAGTTTACAGGGGGCCCACCGGGGAGCTGTTTTTT
.,TRBJ2-1,TRBV5-4,.,CASSSNVYNEQFF,TGTGCCAGCAGCTCCAATGTGTACAATGAGCAGTTCTTC
few,TRBJ1-3,TRBV7-9,.,CASSPGTLRNTIYF,TGTGCCAGCAGCCCTGGGACACTTCGAAACACCATATATTTT
.,TRBJ2-1,TRBV7-3,.,CASSFQQGAYNEQFF,TGTGCCAGCAGCTTTCAGCAGGGCGCCTACAATGAGCAGTTCTTC
.,TRBJ2-3,TRBV29-1,.,CSVVPGGSTDTQYF,TGCAGCGTTGTTCCGGGTGGCAGCACAGATACGCAGTATTTT
.,TRBJ2-5,TRBV7-9,.,CASSWGTSEETQYF,TGTGCCAGCAGCTGGGGCACAAGTGAAGAGACCCAGTACTTC
.,TRBJ2-1,TRBV4-1,TRBD2,CASSQEIGTSGRYNEQFF,TGCGCCAGCAGCCAGGAAATAGGGACTAGCGGGAGATACAATGAGCAGTTCTTC
.,TRBJ2-1,TRBV10-3,.,CAIREKAESYNEQFF,TGTGCCATCAGGGAGAAAGCGGAGTCCTACAATGAGCAGTTCTTC
.,TRBJ1-6,TRBV18,.,CASSPSGNSYNSPLHF,TGTGCCAGCTCACCATCAGGAAACTCCTATAATTCACCCCTCCACTTT
.,TRBJ2-3,TRBV7-9,TRBD2,CASSLTSGSADTQYF,TGTGCCAGCAGCTTAACAAGCGGGAGCGCAGATACGCAGTATTTT